The clone carrying this T cell receptor (beta chain) occurred a few times. The data stem from a study of blood T cell repertoires in COVID-19. How the authors handled the data: Using reference gene primer amplification, nucleated cell counts were estimated. Assay used: immunoSEQ multiplex PCR; TCRdb lists only in-frame clones, some missing. Clonal size and the V and J genes are those of that table, whereas D and trimming came from the DNA. This table holds fewer than 200,000 clones, 75% to 90% found once. The CDR3 is 14 amino acids. Germline loops: CDR1 MNHEY, CDR2 SMNVEV (reference sequence). V was clipped by 6 bases and J by 7 bases, with 18 bases between them. The study assigned cohorts using participant-reported clinical history. Symptom resolution, clearance, or two negative PCRs marked the recovered donors of Cohort 3.

The clonotype originates from a woman in her forties or fifties who had recovered from COVID-19. The source material was PBMCs or T cells enriched from blood (not recorded which). The rearrangement joins TRBV27 to TRBJ1-1; D might be TRBD1 (5 bases). CDR3 DNA sequence: TGTGCCAGCAGGCAAACCTTCGGGGGGATTGAAGCTTTCTTT. Translation gives CASRQTFGGIEAFF.